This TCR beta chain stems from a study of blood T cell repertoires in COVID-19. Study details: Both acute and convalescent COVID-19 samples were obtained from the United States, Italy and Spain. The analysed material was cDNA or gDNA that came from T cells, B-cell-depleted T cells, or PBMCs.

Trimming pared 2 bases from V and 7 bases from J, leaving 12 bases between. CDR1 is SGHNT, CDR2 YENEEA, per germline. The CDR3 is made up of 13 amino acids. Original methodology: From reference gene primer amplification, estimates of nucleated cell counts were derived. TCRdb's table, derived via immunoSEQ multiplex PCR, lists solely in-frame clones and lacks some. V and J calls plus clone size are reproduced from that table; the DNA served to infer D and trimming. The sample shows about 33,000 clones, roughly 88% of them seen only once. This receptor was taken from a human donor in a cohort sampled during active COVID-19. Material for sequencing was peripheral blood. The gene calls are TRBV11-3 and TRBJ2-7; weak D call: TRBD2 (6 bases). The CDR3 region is CASSLYLGGEQYF. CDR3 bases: TGTGCCAGCAGCTTATATCTTGGGGGGGAGCAGTACTTC.